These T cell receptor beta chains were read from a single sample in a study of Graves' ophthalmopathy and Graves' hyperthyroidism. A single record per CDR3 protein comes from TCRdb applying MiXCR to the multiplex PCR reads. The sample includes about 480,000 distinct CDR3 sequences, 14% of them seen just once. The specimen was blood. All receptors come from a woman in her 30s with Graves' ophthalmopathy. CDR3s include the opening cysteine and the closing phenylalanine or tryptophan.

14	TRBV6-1	CASRTASRQETQYF
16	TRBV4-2	CASTSKQAGGSYEQYF
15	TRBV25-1	CASSERGRGSGELFF
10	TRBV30	CACSAHGYTF
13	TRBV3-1	CGSSRRGGYEQYF
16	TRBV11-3	CASSLGTARGGYEQYF
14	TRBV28	CASIPGSRAEGYTF
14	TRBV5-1	CASSPAIISYEQYF
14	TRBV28	CASGGGGSSWEQYF
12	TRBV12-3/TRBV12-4	CASSLEGSGYTF
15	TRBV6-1	CASSGCGDSQETKYF
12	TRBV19	CASSMRDYGYTF
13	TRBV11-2	CASSFAGVHEQYF
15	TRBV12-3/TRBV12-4	CASSLSGQSNQPQHF
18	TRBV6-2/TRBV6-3	CASSYSPPGNREGETQYF
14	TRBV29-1	CSVEATVANYGYTF
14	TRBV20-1	CSARDDRGLYEQYF
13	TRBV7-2	CASSWKVVAEQYF
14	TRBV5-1	CASSLGRASYEQYF
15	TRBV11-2	CASSLVIGLASEQFF
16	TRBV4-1	CASRANTGTANYGYTF
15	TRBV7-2	CASNRDGQTGQPQHF
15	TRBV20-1	CSARRLGPENQPQHF
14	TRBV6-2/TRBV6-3	CASRSAGTNYGYTF
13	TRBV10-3	CAISQSDNQPQHF
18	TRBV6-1	CASSEAPVLQDNTGELFF
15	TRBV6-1	CASSEREFWPGELFF
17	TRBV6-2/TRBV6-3	CASRGTSGQRPPDTQYF
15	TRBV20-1	CSARAVTEAKETQYF
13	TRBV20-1	CSSSLIGGREQYF
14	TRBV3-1	CASSQDPGIDEQYF
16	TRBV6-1	CASSGSGAYSNQPQHF
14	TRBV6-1	CASTPTGSGTEAFF
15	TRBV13	CASSWGRGESYEQYF
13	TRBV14	CASSQVGSTEAFF
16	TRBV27	CASSPLQGGWSTEAFF
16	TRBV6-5	CASSYSPGGQGRGYTF